A single TCR beta chain is shown here with its context. The CDR3 sequence is 15 residues long. CDR1 SGHNT and CDR2 YYREEE come from the germline V gene (reference sequence). Trimming removed 3 bases from V and 2 bases from J; junction bases left unmatched: 6. The entry originates in a study of OX40 agonist ivuxolimab in advanced cancers. Whole-study context: Hepatocellular carcinoma, melanoma, renal cell or head and neck cancer was diagnosed in the dose-escalation patients.

This table comes from immunoSEQ multiplex PCR, and its TCRdb copy is limited to in-frame clones, with some not included. The sample has about 59,000 clones; about nine tenths are singletons. The cohort excluded patients with autoimmune disease history or systemic immunosuppression. With baseline, cycle 4 day 1, and cycle 7 day 1 as timepoints, blood was sampled. The material sequenced was CD4+ or CD8+ T cells sorted from blood, taken in a trial of the OX40 agonist ivuxolimab. The sequence came from an adult with an advanced solid tumor such as melanoma, head and neck, liver or kidney cancer. This chain connects TRBV5-4 to TRBJ2-3; 7 bases fit TRBD1. The CDR3 loop reads CASSSGGLSTDTQYF. CDR3 DNA sequence: TGTGCCAGCAGCTCAGGGGGTCTTTCCACAGATACGCAGTATTTT.